Following are 8 T cell receptor beta chains from one sample sequenced in a study of beta chain features in type 1 diabetes (dated by TCRdb to about 2018). Library preparation used the immunoSEQ multiplex PCR assay. All of the isolated RNA was reverse transcribed with the High Capacity cDNA Reverse Transcription Kit, so expressed TCRB transcripts were sequenced. TCRdb mirrors the immuneACCESS table, restricted to in-frame sequences. Some clones are absent from its copies; in checked studies, under half trace to an unresolved V gene, and the reason for the others is unknown. The sample data list over 700,000 clones, and roughly 15% of these were observed just once. The top ten hold 0.023% of the sample. The sequencing sample was made of naive CD4+ T cells from blood. The cell subset or site label corresponds to: true naive CD4+ T cells. These receptors originate from a woman aged 18-29 years in good health.

The rearrangement links TRBV7-2 to TRBJ2-7, with 8 positions matching TRBD2. Trimming took 5 bases from V and 5 from J; bases not matched to a gene: 14. This CDR3 is 16 amino acids long. Germline V CDR1 and CDR2: SGHTA, FQGNSA. CDR3 loop: CASSRLGAGENHEQYF. Written as DNA, the CDR3 is TGTGCCAGCAGCCGATTAGGAGCGGGAGAAAACCACGAGCAGTACTTC.

This clone was picked up a small number of times. The chain recombines TRBV5-1 with TRBJ2-5; no firm D call. This CDR3 has 13 amino acids. V was pared by 5 bases and J by 5 bases, with 13 bases between. Germline CDR1 reads SGHRS; CDR2 reads YFSETQ. The CDR3 sequence: CASSLQAWETQYF. DNA for the CDR3: TGCGCCAGCAGTTTGCAAGCATGGGAGACCCAGTACTTC. The full variable domain, with the rest looked up from reference TRBV5-1 and TRBJ2-5, is KAGVTQTPRYLIKTRGQQVTLSCSPISGHRSVSWYQQTPGQGLQFLFEYFSETQRNKGNFPGRFSGRQFSNSRSEMNVSTLELGDSALYLCASSLQAWETQYFGPGTRLLVL.

V and J are TRBV27 and TRBJ1-1; no clear D. V dropped 6 bases and J dropped 5 bases, with 16 bases sitting between them. This CDR3 spans 14 amino acids. CDR1 MNHEY and CDR2 SMNVEV come from the germline V gene (reference sequence). The CDR3, as DNA: TGTGCCAGCAGCGCCGAAGTCAGGAGAACTGAAGCTTTCTTT. This translates into CASSAEVRRTEAFF.

There are a few counts of this clone. The chain links TRBV28 to TRBJ1-5; unclear D gene. The CDR3 is made up of 15 amino acids. In germline, CDR1 is MDHEN, CDR2 SYDVKM. V lost 1 base to trimming and J lost 3 bases, with 10 bases between them. CDR3 in DNA: TGTGCCAGCAGTTTATTTAGGGCCATCAATCAGCCCCAGCATTTT. Its protein is CASSLFRAINQPQHF. The full variable domain, with the rest looked up from reference TRBV28 and TRBJ1-5, is DVKVTQSSRYLVKRTGEKVFLECVQDMDHENMFWYRQDPGLGLRLIYFSYDVKMKEKGDIPEGYSVSREKKERFSLILESASTNQTSMYLCASSLFRAINQPQHFGDGTRLSIL.

This clone occurred a few times. CDR3 in amino acids: CASSTGTGVNQPQHF. The CDR3 DNA sequence: TGTGCCAGCAGCACCGGGACAGGCGTCAATCAGCCCCAGCATTTT. The gene calls are TRBV9 and TRBJ1-5, with 8 positions matching TRBD1. CDR1 and CDR2 from the germline V gene are SGDLS and YYNGEE. Trimming took 4 bases from V and 3 from J; bases not matched to a gene: 6. The CDR3 spans 15 residues.

Remarks on this clone: Since no conserved phenylalanine or tryptophan closes the CDR3, a read error is the likely cause. No DNA is shown, since the ends of the CDR3 on it are uncertain; the CDR3 is the one TCRdb lists. This sequence joins TRBV2 and TRBJ2-7; TRBD2, as called in the table, went unchecked against the DNA. Germline V gene data show CDR1 as SNHLY and CDR2 as FYNNEI. Ends included, the CDR3 has 11 residues. CDR3 protein: CASSDNTRLVL.

This clone has only a few counts. The chain recombines TRBV5-4 with TRBJ2-1; perhaps TRBD2 as D (5 bases). Germline V CDR1 and CDR2: SGHNT, YYREEE (reference sequence). This CDR3 spans 16 amino acids. V was shortened by 0 bases and J by 6 bases, with 16 bases between the two germline ends. CDR3 DNA sequence: TGTGCCAGCAGCTTGGTTGGCGTCCCAGGAGGCAATGAGCAGTTCTTC. It encodes CASSLVGVPGGNEQFF.

This clone was seen more than once but under ten times. The chain employs TRBV7-2 and TRBJ1-1, with 8 nucleotides matching TRBD1. Unmatched junction bases numbered 3, after V lost 5 bases and J lost 1 base. The germline gives CDR1 SGHTA, CDR2 FQGNSA. The CDR3 length is 14 residues. The CDR3 bases are TGTGCCAGCAGCAGGGACAGGAAGAACACTGAAGCTTTCTTT. This translates into CASSRDRKNTEAFF.